Listed below are T cell receptor beta chains from one sample, sequenced in a study of T cells in Graves' hyperthyroidism and ophthalmopathy. TCRdb itself ran the multiplex PCR reads through MiXCR, one entry per CDR3 protein. The sample lists 600,000 or so distinct CDR3 sequences; 15% to 20% were seen once. The sequenced sample was blood. All receptors derive from a woman aged 30 to 39 with Graves' hyperthyroidism. CDR3s include the opening cysteine and the closing phenylalanine or tryptophan. D genes are given only for firm matches. Clone size, where shown, is once, few, many, or a class for clones that have expanded.

j_gene: TRBJ1-2
abundance: NA
v_gene: TRBV15
d_gene: TRBD1
CDR3nt: TGTGCCACCAGCAGCTCAACAGGGGGCCATGGCTACACCTTC
CDR3aa: CATSSSTGGHGYTF

j_gene: TRBJ1-4
abundance: few
v_gene: TRBV5-1
d_gene: NA
CDR3nt: TGCGCCAGCAGCCCCCGCGGACCTTTAAGGGGGGAAAAACTGTTTTTT
CDR3aa: CASSPRGPLRGEKLFF

j_gene: TRBJ2-7
abundance: NA
v_gene: TRBV5-1
d_gene: NA
CDR3nt: TGCGCCAGCAGCTTGGGGGGCCGGAGCTCCTACAATGAGCAGTACTTC
CDR3aa: CASSLGGRSSYNEQYF

j_gene: TRBJ1-6
abundance: once
v_gene: TRBV9
d_gene: NA
CDR3nt: TGTGCCAGCAGCGTATTGTGGGATTCACCCCTCCACTTT
CDR3aa: CASSVLWDSPLHF

j_gene: TRBJ2-7
abundance: many
v_gene: TRBV6-1
d_gene: NA
CDR3nt: TGTGCCAGCATGAGGAGTCTCCGGGACCAGGGTTATTACGAGCAGTACTTC
CDR3aa: CASMRSLRDQGYYEQYF

j_gene: TRBJ2-3
abundance: few
v_gene: TRBV5-1
d_gene: NA
CDR3nt: TGCGCCAGCAGCTTGGAAGGGTCGTGGACAGATACGCAGTATTTT
CDR3aa: CASSLEGSWTDTQYF

j_gene: TRBJ2-3
abundance: many
v_gene: TRBV12-5
d_gene: TRBD2
CDR3nt: TGTGCTAGTGGTTTGGTGCTTGGGCGGGAGGGCCATACGCAGTATTTT
CDR3aa: CASGLVLGREGHTQYF

j_gene: TRBJ2-1
abundance: few
v_gene: TRBV9
d_gene: TRBD2
CDR3nt: TGTGCCAGCAGCACCCGGGGGGGATACAATGAGCAGTTCTTC
CDR3aa: CASSTRGGYNEQFF

j_gene: TRBJ2-2
abundance: NA
v_gene: TRBV7-2
d_gene: NA
CDR3nt: TGTGCCAGCAGCTTAGGGTATTTGGGGGGGCGCCACACCGGGGAGCTGTTTTTT
CDR3aa: CASSLGYLGGRHTGELFF

j_gene: TRBJ1-5
abundance: few
v_gene: TRBV12-3/TRBV12-4
d_gene: TRBD1
CDR3nt: TGTGCCAGCAGAAAAACAGGGGAACAGCCCCAGCATTTT
CDR3aa: CASRKTGEQPQHF

j_gene: TRBJ1-2
abundance: NA
v_gene: TRBV20-1
d_gene: NA
CDR3nt: TGCAGTGCTAGAGATTTCTTCGAGGATAGTCAAGGCTACACCTTC
CDR3aa: CSARDFFEDSQGYTF

j_gene: TRBJ2-1
abundance: NA
v_gene: TRBV9
d_gene: TRBD2
CDR3nt: TGTGCCAGCAGCGTAGGCGCGGGAGGGCTCAATGAGCAGTTCTTC
CDR3aa: CASSVGAGGLNEQFF

j_gene: TRBJ2-7
abundance: many
v_gene: TRBV29-1
d_gene: TRBD2
CDR3nt: TGCAGCGTTGCCGGCCTAGCGGTGAGCTCCTACGAGCAGTACTTC
CDR3aa: CSVAGLAVSSYEQYF

j_gene: TRBJ2-7
abundance: NA
v_gene: TRBV27
d_gene: TRBD2
CDR3nt: TGTGCCGGCAGTTTCGGGACTAGTGGGCAGGAGGAGCAGTACTTC
CDR3aa: CAGSFGTSGQEEQYF

j_gene: TRBJ1-4
abundance: many
v_gene: TRBV7-8
d_gene: NA
CDR3nt: TGTGCCAGCAGCCCCAAACTAGCAACTAATGAAAAACTGTTTTTT
CDR3aa: CASSPKLATNEKLFF

j_gene: TRBJ2-5
abundance: few
v_gene: TRBV5-1
d_gene: TRBD2
CDR3nt: TGCGCCAGCGGACCCGGGACTAGCGGGAGAGGGGAGACCCAGTACTTC
CDR3aa: CASGPGTSGRGETQYF

j_gene: TRBJ1-2
abundance: few
v_gene: TRBV3-1
d_gene: NA
CDR3nt: TGTGCCAGCAGCCAAGACGCAGGTTACATCTATGGCTACACCTTC
CDR3aa: CASSQDAGYIYGYTF

j_gene: TRBJ2-5
abundance: few
v_gene: TRBV19
d_gene: NA
CDR3nt: TGTGCCAGTAGATTCACCCAAGGGGGGCAAGAGACCCAGTACTTC
CDR3aa: CASRFTQGGQETQYF

j_gene: TRBJ1-2
abundance: NA
v_gene: TRBV9
d_gene: NA
CDR3nt: TGTGCCAGCAGCGTAGGGGGAAAAGGCTACACCTTC
CDR3aa: CASSVGGKGYTF

j_gene: TRBJ1-6
abundance: many
v_gene: TRBV15
d_gene: NA
CDR3nt: TGTGCCACCAGCAGACCCGATAATTCACCCCTCCACTTT
CDR3aa: CATSRPDNSPLHF

j_gene: TRBJ2-2
abundance: few
v_gene: TRBV19
d_gene: TRBD2
CDR3nt: TGTGCCAGCGGGAGGGCCCCCGGGGAGCTGTTTTTT
CDR3aa: CASGRAPGELFF

j_gene: TRBJ1-1
abundance: NA
v_gene: TRBV14
d_gene: TRBD1
CDR3nt: TGTGCCAGCAGCCAGTTGACAGGGCAGAACACTGAAGCTTTCTTT
CDR3aa: CASSQLTGQNTEAFF

j_gene: TRBJ1-6
abundance: few
v_gene: TRBV3-1
d_gene: NA
CDR3nt: TGTGCCAGCAGCCAATGGGACGCTAATTCACCCCTCCACTTT
CDR3aa: CASSQWDANSPLHF

j_gene: TRBJ2-3
abundance: few
v_gene: TRBV2
d_gene: TRBD2
CDR3nt: TGTGCCGGAAGGACTAGCGGCACAGATACGCAGTATTTT
CDR3aa: CAGRTSGTDTQYF

j_gene: TRBJ2-1
abundance: many
v_gene: TRBV5-1
d_gene: NA
CDR3nt: TGCGCCAGCAGCTTGAGCGCAGGGAATCCTGAGCAGTTCTTC
CDR3aa: CASSLSAGNPEQFF

j_gene: TRBJ2-2
abundance: NA
v_gene: TRBV19
d_gene: NA
CDR3nt: TGTGCCAGTAGTACCCAAAATTCGGGGGCCGGGGAGCTGTTTTTT
CDR3aa: CASSTQNSGAGELFF

j_gene: TRBJ1-1
abundance: many
v_gene: TRBV20-1
d_gene: TRBD1
CDR3nt: TGCAGTGCTAGGGGACTGGGACAGGTGAACACTGAAGCTTTCTTT
CDR3aa: CSARGLGQVNTEAFF

j_gene: TRBJ2-2
abundance: NA
v_gene: TRBV9
d_gene: NA
CDR3nt: TGTGCCAGCAGCCCTGGAGGGGACACCGGGGAGCTGTTTTTT
CDR3aa: CASSPGGDTGELFF

j_gene: TRBJ2-3
abundance: few
v_gene: TRBV7-9
d_gene: TRBD2
CDR3nt: TGTGCCGGCATATCAAAGCGGGAGGTCACAGATACGCAGTATTTT
CDR3aa: CAGISKREVTDTQYF

j_gene: TRBJ1-5
abundance: NA
v_gene: TRBV19
d_gene: NA
CDR3nt: TGTGCCAGTAATAAGGGATCGGGTAATCAGCCCCAGCATTTT
CDR3aa: CASNKGSGNQPQHF

j_gene: TRBJ1-2
abundance: many
v_gene: TRBV30
d_gene: NA
CDR3nt: TGTGCCTGCAAGGGGGGCTTCGTCTATGGCTACACCTTC
CDR3aa: CACKGGFVYGYTF

j_gene: TRBJ1-3
abundance: few
v_gene: TRBV5-8
d_gene: NA
CDR3nt: TGTGCCAGCAGCTTGGTGGGGTCAGCTGGAAACACCATATATTTT
CDR3aa: CASSLVGSAGNTIYF

j_gene: TRBJ1-2
abundance: many
v_gene: TRBV30
d_gene: NA
CDR3nt: TGTGCCTGTACGGGAGCTAACTATGGCTACACCTTC
CDR3aa: CACTGANYGYTF

j_gene: TRBJ2-7
abundance: many
v_gene: TRBV28
d_gene: NA
CDR3nt: TGTGCCAGCAGTTTGCCCCAGTCCTACGAGCAGTACTTC
CDR3aa: CASSLPQSYEQYF

j_gene: TRBJ1-5
abundance: NA
v_gene: TRBV28
d_gene: NA
CDR3nt: TGTGCCAGCAGTTCCCGGGCAGCCGGCAATCAGCCCCAGCATTTT
CDR3aa: CASSSRAAGNQPQHF

j_gene: TRBJ2-6
abundance: once
v_gene: TRBV7-3
d_gene: TRBD1
CDR3nt: TGTGCCAGCAGCTTAATACAGGGGACTGGGGCCAACGTCCTGACTTTC
CDR3aa: CASSLIQGTGANVLTF

j_gene: TRBJ1-2
abundance: many
v_gene: TRBV18
d_gene: TRBD1
CDR3nt: TGTGCCAGCTCTCCAATCCGGGACAGGGGAGAAGGCTACACCTTC
CDR3aa: CASSPIRDRGEGYTF

j_gene: TRBJ2-1
abundance: many
v_gene: TRBV12-3/TRBV12-4
d_gene: NA
CDR3nt: TGTGCCAGCAGTTTGGACTCGCGGCGCTACAATGAGCAGTTCTTC
CDR3aa: CASSLDSRRYNEQFF

j_gene: TRBJ2-3
abundance: many
v_gene: TRBV12-3/TRBV12-4
d_gene: NA
CDR3nt: TGTGCCAGCACCGGAGAGACGGGTGGTACAGATACGCAGTATTTT
CDR3aa: CASTGETGGTDTQYF

j_gene: TRBJ2-3
abundance: many
v_gene: TRBV30
d_gene: NA
CDR3nt: TGTGCCTGGAGTGTACACAGCGGAAGCACAGATACGCAGTATTTT
CDR3aa: CAWSVHSGSTDTQYF

j_gene: TRBJ1-1
abundance: many
v_gene: TRBV28
d_gene: TRBD1
CDR3nt: TGTGCCAGCAGTTTGGGACAGGGGGCCGGTACTGAAGCTTTCTTT
CDR3aa: CASSLGQGAGTEAFF

j_gene: TRBJ2-1
abundance: few
v_gene: TRBV15
d_gene: NA
CDR3nt: TGTGCCACCAGCAGAGCCCCCTATTCTGAGCAGTTCTTC
CDR3aa: CATSRAPYSEQFF

j_gene: TRBJ1-1
abundance: many
v_gene: TRBV12-3/TRBV12-4
d_gene: NA
CDR3nt: TGTGCCAGCAGTTTAGGACCCAGCCTCACTGAAGCTTTCTTT
CDR3aa: CASSLGPSLTEAFF

j_gene: TRBJ1-2
abundance: NA
v_gene: TRBV6-2/TRBV6-3
d_gene: NA
CDR3nt: TGTGCCAGCAGACCAGCGACAGGAGCCTATGGCTACACCTTC
CDR3aa: CASRPATGAYGYTF

j_gene: TRBJ2-7
abundance: few
v_gene: TRBV7-2
d_gene: NA
CDR3nt: TGTGCCACCATGGGAAGGGACTCCTACGAGCAGTACTTC
CDR3aa: CATMGRDSYEQYF

j_gene: TRBJ2-2
abundance: many
v_gene: TRBV7-2
d_gene: NA
CDR3nt: TGTGCCAGCATCCAGGGGACGAACACCGGGGAGCTGTTTTTT
CDR3aa: CASIQGTNTGELFF

j_gene: TRBJ2-7
abundance: many
v_gene: TRBV7-8
d_gene: TRBD1
CDR3nt: TGTGCCAGCAGCTGGGGACAGTCCTACGAGCAGTACTTC
CDR3aa: CASSWGQSYEQYF

j_gene: TRBJ2-5
abundance: NA
v_gene: TRBV18
d_gene: NA
CDR3nt: TGTGCCAGCTCATCCCTGACAGAAGAGACCCAGTACTTC
CDR3aa: CASSSLTEETQYF

j_gene: TRBJ2-1
abundance: few
v_gene: TRBV20-1
d_gene: TRBD2
CDR3nt: TGCAGTGCTAGAGGGACTAGCGGGACCTACTACAATGAGCAGTTCTTC
CDR3aa: CSARGTSGTYYNEQFF

j_gene: TRBJ2-1
abundance: few
v_gene: TRBV29-1
d_gene: NA
CDR3nt: TGCAGCGTTGTGGTCGTGGGGCCGAGCTACAATGAGCAGTTCTTC
CDR3aa: CSVVVVGPSYNEQFF

j_gene: TRBJ2-3
abundance: many
v_gene: TRBV7-2
d_gene: NA
CDR3nt: TGTGCCAGCAGCTTAAGGGGGGGAGGGCCAGGGCAGTATTTT
CDR3aa: CASSLRGGGPGQYF

j_gene: TRBJ2-3
abundance: many
v_gene: TRBV7-9
d_gene: NA
CDR3nt: TGTGCCAGCAGCTTATCGGCGAGCACAGATACGCAGTATTTT
CDR3aa: CASSLSASTDTQYF

j_gene: TRBJ1-2
abundance: few
v_gene: TRBV20-1
d_gene: NA
CDR3nt: TGCAGTGCGTTTCAGGCTAACTATGGCTACACCTTC
CDR3aa: CSAFQANYGYTF

j_gene: TRBJ1-4
abundance: many
v_gene: TRBV12-3/TRBV12-4
d_gene: TRBD1
CDR3nt: TGTGCCAGCAGTTCGACAGGGGGTAATGAAAAACTGTTTTTT
CDR3aa: CASSSTGGNEKLFF

j_gene: TRBJ2-1
abundance: many
v_gene: TRBV5-1
d_gene: TRBD2
CDR3nt: TGCGCCAGCAGTACGGGGACTAGCGAGTACAATGAGCAGTTCTTC
CDR3aa: CASSTGTSEYNEQFF

j_gene: TRBJ1-1
abundance: many
v_gene: TRBV28
d_gene: NA
CDR3nt: TGTGCCAGCAGTTCAAGTGTTAACCTTGCTTTCTTT
CDR3aa: CASSSSVNLAFF

j_gene: TRBJ1-1
abundance: few
v_gene: TRBV3-1
d_gene: NA
CDR3nt: TGTGCCAGCAGCCAAGATTTTACGGGGGCGGCTTTCTTT
CDR3aa: CASSQDFTGAAFF